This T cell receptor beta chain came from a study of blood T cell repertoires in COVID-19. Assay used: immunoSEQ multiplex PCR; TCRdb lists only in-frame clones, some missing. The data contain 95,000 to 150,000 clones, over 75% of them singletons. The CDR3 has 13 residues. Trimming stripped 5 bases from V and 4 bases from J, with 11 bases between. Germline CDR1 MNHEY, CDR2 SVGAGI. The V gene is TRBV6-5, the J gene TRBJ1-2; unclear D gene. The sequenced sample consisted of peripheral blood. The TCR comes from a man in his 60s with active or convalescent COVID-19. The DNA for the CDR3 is TGTGCCAGCAGTCGAGGGTCGGGCTATGGCTACACCTTC. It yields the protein CASSRGSGYGYTF.